This entry lists 28 T cell receptor beta chains sequenced from one sample in a study of cytomegalovirus exposure and HLA in healthy donors. The PCR had 60 Vbeta and 13 Jbeta primers. The data were produced by immunoSEQ multiplex PCR, yet TCRdb's version contains in-frame clones alone and is incomplete. The sample holds about 120,000 clones, approximately 80% seen once. What was sequenced was PBMCs. The receptors stem from a man aged 18 to 35 in good health and CMV-seronegative.

This clone was seen once. The genes are TRBV2 and TRBJ2-7, with TRBD2 matching over 12 bases. Germline V gene lookup returns CDR1 SNHLY and CDR2 FYNNEI. Trimming cost V 2 bases and J 3 bases; bases outside gene matches: 17. The CDR3 has 20 amino acids. This CDR3 reads CASSEPGLGLAGTGDYEQYF. The DNA of the CDR3 is TGTGCCAGCAGTGAACCCGGCCTAGGACTAGCGGGGACTGGGGACTACGAGCAGTACTTC.

This chain connects TRBV7-2 to TRBJ2-5; 10 nucleotides line up with TRBD1. CDR3 length: 16 residues. V trimming: 5 bases; J trimming: 5 bases; junction bases outside the gene matches: 11. Germline CDR1 and CDR2: SGHTA and FQGNSA. The CDR3: CASSPTGGLMSETQYF. The CDR3 DNA reads TGTGCCAGCAGCCCGACAGGGGGCCTAATGAGTGAGACCCAGTACTTC.

This clone was found once. The CDR3 coding sequence is TGCGCCAGCAGGGCCGGGGGGCCCCCCTCCTACGAGCAGTACTTC. Residues: CASRAGGPPSYEQYF. The chain links TRBV5-1 to TRBJ2-7; D may be TRBD2 (7 bases). The CDR3 has 15 amino acids. Germline values: CDR1 SGHRS, CDR2 YFSETQ. V gave up 5 bases and J gave up 0 bases, with 15 bases separating them. Full variable domain (rest looked up from reference TRBV5-1 and TRBJ2-7): KAGVTQTPRYLIKTRGQQVTLSCSPISGHRSVSWYQQTPGQGLQFLFEYFSETQRNKGNFPGRFSGRQFSNSRSEMNVSTLELGDSALYLCASRAGGPPSYEQYFGPGTRLTVT.

This sequence joins TRBV5-1 and TRBJ2-3; D may be TRBD1 (6 bases). Trimming cost V 3 bases and J 1 base, with 18 bases left between them. Germline V CDR1 and CDR2: SGHRS, YFSETQ. The CDR3 length is 17 residues. CDR3 residues: CASSSTLRGAGTDTQYF. The CDR3 nucleotides are TGCGCCAGCAGCTCCACTCTCAGGGGTGCGGGCACAGATACGCAGTATTTT. Looking up the rest from reference TRBV5-1 and TRBJ2-3 gives the full variable domain: KAGVTQTPRYLIKTRGQQVTLSCSPISGHRSVSWYQQTPGQGLQFLFEYFSETQRNKGNFPGRFSGRQFSNSRSEMNVSTLELGDSALYLCASSSTLRGAGTDTQYFGPGTRLTVL.

The chain employs TRBV11-3 and TRBJ1-6, with D possibly being TRBD1 (6 bases). Germline loops: CDR1 SGHNT, CDR2 YENEEA. There are 13 residues in the CDR3. Trimming removed 2 bases from V and 8 bases from J, with 7 bases in between. DNA of the CDR3: TGTGCCAGCAGCTTATACAGGGATTCACCCCTCCACTTT. Protein: CASSLYRDSPLHF.

The chain is built from TRBV6-1 and TRBJ1-5; TRBD1 might be the D (6 bases). The length of the CDR3 is 14 residues. V was shortened by 4 bases and J by 7 bases, with 14 bases between the two germline ends. CDR1 is MNHNS, CDR2 SASEGT, per germline. The CDR3 loop reads CASSGQEVGQPQHF. The DNA for the CDR3 is TGTGCCAGCAGTGGACAGGAGGTAGGCCAGCCCCAGCATTTT.

The chain employs TRBV4-1 and TRBJ2-1, with TRBD2 matching 9 bases. The J segment lost 4 bases and the V segment lost 3 bases, leaving 7 bases of the junction unmatched. The CDR3 loop spans 16 amino acids. Germline V lookup: CDR1 MGHRA, CDR2 YSYEKL. The CDR3 DNA sequence: TGCGCCAGCAGCCACAGCCTAGCGGGGACTTACAATGAGCAGTTCTTC. The encoded protein is CASSHSLAGTYNEQFF.

This sequence joins TRBV9 and TRBJ2-1, with D tentatively TRBD1 (6 bases). CDR1 SGDLS and CDR2 YYNGEE come from the germline V gene. The CDR3 sequence is 16 residues long. V was cut by 4 bases and J by 5 bases, with 19 bases left in between. In nucleotides, the CDR3 is TGTGCCAGCAGCATAGAGACCAGGGGCCTTCACAATGAGCAGTTCTTC. Protein: CASSIETRGLHNEQFF. The variable domain in full, with the rest retrieved from reference TRBV9 and TRBJ2-1, is DSGVTQTPKHLITATGQRVTLRCSPRSGDLSVYWYQQSLDQGLQFLIQYYNGEERAKGNILERFSAQQFPDLHSELNLSSLELGDSALYFCASSIETRGLHNEQFFGPGTRLTVL.

This chain joins TRBV6-5 and TRBJ1-4; D is perhaps TRBD1 (5 bases). V was shortened by 0 bases and J by 5 bases, with 7 bases between the two germline ends. Germline values: CDR1 MNHEY, CDR2 SVGAGI. The CDR3 is 14 amino acids. CDR3 loop: CASSYSRGNEKLFF. The CDR3 DNA follows: TGTGCCAGCAGTTACTCGCGGGGGAATGAAAAACTGTTTTTT.

This chain uses TRBV9 with TRBJ2-3, with TRBD2 matching over 10 bases. Germline lookup yields CDR1 SGDLS and CDR2 YYNGEE. V lost 6 bases to trimming and J lost 7 bases; unmatched junction nucleotides: 14. CDR3 length: 16 amino acids. The CDR3 coding sequence is TGTGCCAGCACTCCCAACGCAGCGGGGGGGCCAAATACGCAGTATTTT. Amino acid sequence: CASTPNAAGGPNTQYF.

The chain couples TRBV6-5 to TRBJ2-1, with D possibly TRBD2 on 6 matching bases. The V end lost 4 bases, the J end lost 9 bases, and 13 bases lay between the germline ends. Looked up from germline, CDR1 is MNHEY and CDR2 is SVGAGI. This CDR3 is 13 amino acids long. CDR3 bases: TGTGCCAGCAGTTCCCGGGACTTCAGTGAGCAGTTCTTC. As protein: CASSSRDFSEQFF.

The gene calls are TRBV10-3 and TRBJ2-1; 7 nucleotides align to TRBD2. Germline assignment: CDR1 ENHRY and CDR2 SYGVKD. The CDR3 is 13 residues long. V was clipped by 5 bases and J by 8 bases; unmatched bases: 6. CDR3: CAISKGLVDEQFF. In DNA form, the CDR3 reads TGTGCCATCAGTAAAGGACTAGTTGATGAGCAGTTCTTC.

The V and J genes are TRBV27 and TRBJ2-3, with D hard to call. Germline V lookup: CDR1 MNHEY, CDR2 SMNVEV (reference sequence). Trimming removed 4 bases from V and 0 bases from J, with 5 bases in between. The CDR3 length is 13 residues. Here the CDR3 reads CASSYISTDTQYF. CDR3 DNA sequence: TGTGCCAGCAGTTACATTAGCACAGATACGCAGTATTTT.

This chain uses TRBV23-1 with TRBJ2-7; D is unclear. TRBV23-1 is noted as an ORF with a role that remains uncertain. The CDR3 runs to 18 residues. V was pared by 4 bases and J by 2 bases, with 24 bases between. The CDR3 spells CASSPVLNRRLMTYEQYF. CDR3 DNA sequence: TGCGCCAGCAGTCCCGTGCTCAATCGTCGCCTAATGACCTACGAGCAGTACTTC.

The chain couples TRBV7-2 to TRBJ1-5; 9 bases are shared with TRBD1. CDR3 length: 14 residues. Looked up from germline, CDR1 is SGHTA and CDR2 is FQGNSA. Germline trimming cut 4 bases from V and 7 bases from J; bases unmatched to any gene: 5. The chain's CDR3 is CASSSTGGRQPQHF. The DNA of the CDR3 is TGTGCCAGCAGCTCGACAGGGGGAAGACAGCCCCAGCATTTT.

V is TRBV5-1 and J is TRBJ2-7; TRBD1 agrees at 7 bases. The junction had 6 bases not matched to a gene; V was cut back by 4 bases and J by 2 bases. The germline gives CDR1 SGHRS, CDR2 YFSETQ. The CDR3 consists of 14 residues. The chain's CDR3 is CASSAGTETYEQYF. As DNA, the CDR3 is TGCGCCAGCAGCGCCGGGACAGAGACCTACGAGCAGTACTTC.

This clone was detected a few times. The rearrangement uses TRBV5-4 and TRBJ1-1; TRBD1 might be the D (6 bases). V dropped 5 bases and J dropped 3 bases, with 17 bases sitting between them. The CDR3 covers 15 residues. CDR1 is SGHNT, CDR2 YYREEE, per germline (reference sequence). The CDR3 DNA sequence: TGTGCCAGCAGGCAATCAGGGGCCCTGCACACTGAAGCTTTCTTT. Protein product: CASRQSGALHTEAFF.

This chain connects TRBV28 to TRBJ2-5, with a tentative D call TRBD2 (6 bases). The closer fit of TRBJ2-7 to the DNA end suggests the J call may be wrong. This CDR3 has 16 amino acids. Germline V gene lookup returns CDR1 MDHEN and CDR2 SYDVKM. The CDR3 loop reads CASSLYRRGPLYEQYF. The CDR3 DNA is TGTGCCAGCAGTTTGTATAGGAGGGGCCCCCTCTACGAGCAGTACTTC.

A note on this clone: The sample has other DNA sequences that encode this CDR3 too. The CDR3 sequence is CASNSPGLASYEQYF. CDR3 DNA: TGTGCCAGCAACTCCCCGGGACTAGCAAGCTACGAGCAGTACTTC. This chain connects TRBV6-6 to TRBJ2-7; 9 nucleotides line up with TRBD2. CDR1 MNHNY and CDR2 SVGAGI come from the germline V gene (reference sequence). Trimming at V came to 7 bases and at J to 3 bases, leaving 10 bases not matched to a gene. This CDR3 contains 15 residues.

The chain recombines TRBV25-1 with TRBJ2-3; TRBD2 might be the D (7 bases). CDR1 MGHDK and CDR2 SYGVNS come from the germline V gene. This CDR3 has 15 amino acids. The ends were cut back, 2 bases at V and 4 bases at J, with 13 bases in the middle. CDR3 sequence reads: CASSEVGGPADTQYF. The CDR3 region has the DNA TGTGCCAGCAGTGAAGTGGGGGGGCCCGCAGATACGCAGTATTTT.

This clone was detected only a few times. The chain combines TRBV6-6 with TRBJ1-1; D may be TRBD1 (5 bases). The CDR3 consists of 15 residues. The V gene lost 3 bases and the J gene lost 1 base, with 12 bases spanning the gap. CDR1 is MNHNY, CDR2 SVGAGI, per germline (reference sequence). CDR3 residues: CASSYWGRENTEAFF. The CDR3 DNA reads TGTGCCAGCAGTTATTGGGGCAGAGAGAACACTGAAGCTTTCTTT.

This clone has just one count. The rearrangement links TRBV18 to TRBJ2-7; D might be TRBD1 (6 bases). V was trimmed by 4 bases and J by 4 bases, leaving 14 bases between them. Germline V CDR1 and CDR2: KGHSH, LQKENI. This CDR3 is built from 14 residues. Written as DNA, the CDR3 is TGTGCCAGCTCACGCCTGGGCAGGGGATACGAGCAGTACTTC. Residues: CASSRLGRGYEQYF.

J is TRBJ1-5 and V is TRBV5-6; 11 nucleotides align to TRBD1. CDR1 and CDR2 (germline): SGHDT, YYEEEE. V gave up 4 bases and J gave up 7 bases; unmatched junction bases: 4. The CDR3 loop spans 14 amino acids. This chain's CDR3 is CASSGGQGGQPQHF. The CDR3 nucleotides are TGTGCCAGCAGCGGGGGACAGGGGGGCCAGCCCCAGCATTTT.

In its sample, this clone was seen once. Here the CDR3 omits its conserved ending phenylalanine or tryptophan, so a read error is the likely source. The rearrangement uses TRBV29-1 and TRBJ1-2, with D possibly TRBD1 on 5 matching bases. Trimming pared 3 bases from V and 0 bases from J, leaving 11 bases between. The CDR3 is 14 amino acids. Germline loops: CDR1 SQVTM, CDR2 ANQGSEA. CDR3 amino acids: CSVEAGYPNYGYTL. CDR3 bases: TGCAGCGTTGAGGCAGGGTACCCTAACTATGGCTACACCCTC.

The gene calls are TRBV19 and TRBJ2-7; 11 positions agree with TRBD2. After removal of 5 bases from V and 5 bases from J, the junction contained 5 bases not matched to a gene. This CDR3 region has 14 residues. From germline, CDR1 is LNHDA and CDR2 SQIVND (reference sequence). The CDR3 region is CASSGGTSGHEQYF. In DNA form, the CDR3 reads TGTGCCAGTAGTGGGGGGACTAGCGGCCACGAGCAGTACTTC.

CDR3: CASSMGQGYGNQPQHF. The CDR3 coding sequence is TGTGCCAGTAGTATGGGCCAGGGGTATGGCAATCAGCCCCAGCATTTT. The chain joins TRBV19 to TRBJ1-5; D is possibly TRBD1 (6 bases). Trimming removed 3 bases from V and 2 bases from J, with 14 bases in between. CDR1 is LNHDA, CDR2 SQIVND, per germline (reference sequence). The CDR3 length is 16 residues.

The rearrangement links TRBV7-9 to TRBJ1-1, with a weak D call TRBD1 (5 bases). The CDR3 runs to 15 residues. Germline V lookup: CDR1 SEHNR, CDR2 FQNEAQ (reference sequence). V was clipped by 4 bases and J by 0 bases, with 12 bases between them. CDR3 region: CASSSRAGMNTEAFF. CDR3 coding DNA: TGTGCCAGCAGCTCCCGGGCAGGGATGAACACTGAAGCTTTCTTT.

This clone has only one observation. The chain employs TRBV6-6 and TRBJ2-3, with D unclear. The CDR3 is 16 residues long. Germline V gene sequence: CDR1 MNHNY, CDR2 SVGAGI (reference sequence). The V end was cut by 2 bases, the J end by 4 bases, with 16 bases between. The CDR3 sequence is CASSYDGPMGPDTQYF. CDR3 DNA sequence: TGTGCCAGCAGTTACGACGGTCCCATGGGCCCAGATACGCAGTATTTT.